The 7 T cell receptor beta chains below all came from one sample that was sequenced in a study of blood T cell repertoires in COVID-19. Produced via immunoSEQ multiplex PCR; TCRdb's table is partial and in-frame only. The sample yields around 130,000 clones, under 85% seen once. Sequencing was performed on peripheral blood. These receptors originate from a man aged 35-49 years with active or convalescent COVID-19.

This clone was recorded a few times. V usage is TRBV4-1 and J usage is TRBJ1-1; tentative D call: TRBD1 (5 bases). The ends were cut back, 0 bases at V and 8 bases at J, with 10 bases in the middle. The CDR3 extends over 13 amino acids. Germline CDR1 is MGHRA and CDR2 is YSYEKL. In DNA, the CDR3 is TGCGCCAGCAGCCAAGATGTTAAGGGGGAAGCTTTCTTT. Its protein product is CASSQDVKGEAFF.

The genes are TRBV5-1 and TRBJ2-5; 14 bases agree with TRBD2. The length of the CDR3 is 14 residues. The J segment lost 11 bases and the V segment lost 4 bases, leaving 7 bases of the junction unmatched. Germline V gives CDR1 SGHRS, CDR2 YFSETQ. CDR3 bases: TGCGCCAGCAGCGTAGGGACTAGCGGGGGTTGGCAGTACTTC. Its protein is CASSVGTSGGWQYF.

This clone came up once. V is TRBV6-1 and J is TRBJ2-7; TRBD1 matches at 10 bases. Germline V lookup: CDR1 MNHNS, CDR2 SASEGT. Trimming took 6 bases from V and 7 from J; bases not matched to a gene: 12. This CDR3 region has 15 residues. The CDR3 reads CASSHRDRGWGEQYF. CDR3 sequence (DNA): TGTGCCAGCAGCCACCGGGACAGGGGTTGGGGGGAGCAGTACTTC.

As DNA, the CDR3 is TGTGCCATCAGAGGGACAGGGAAAGGAGAGACCCAGTACTTC. As protein: CAIRGTGKGETQYF. This chain links TRBV10-3 with TRBJ2-5, with 9 nucleotides matching TRBD1. The CDR3 sequence is 14 residues long. The trim removed 6 bases at V and 4 bases at J, leaving 6 bases unmatched. In germline, CDR1 is ENHRY, CDR2 SYGVKD.

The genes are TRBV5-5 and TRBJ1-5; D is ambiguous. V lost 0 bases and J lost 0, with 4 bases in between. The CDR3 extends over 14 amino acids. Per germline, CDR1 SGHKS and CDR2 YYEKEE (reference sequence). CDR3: CASSLAHSNQPQHF. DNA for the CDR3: TGTGCCAGCAGCTTGGCCCATAGCAATCAGCCCCAGCATTTT.

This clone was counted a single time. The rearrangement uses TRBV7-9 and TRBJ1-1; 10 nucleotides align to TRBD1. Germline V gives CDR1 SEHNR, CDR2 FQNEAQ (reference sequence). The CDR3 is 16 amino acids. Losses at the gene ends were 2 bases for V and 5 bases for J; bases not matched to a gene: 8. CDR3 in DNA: TGTGCCAGCAGCTTATGGGGGACAGGGGATCGAACTGAAGCTTTCTTT. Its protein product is CASSLWGTGDRTEAFF.

The CDR3: CASSFQTGELFF. The CDR3 DNA is TGCGCCAGCAGCTTTCAAACCGGGGAGCTGTTTTTT. The chain recombines TRBV5-1 with TRBJ2-2; no definite D call. This CDR3 has 12 residues. With 2 bases removed from V and 5 bases from J, the gap between germline ends came to 4 bases. CDR1 is SGHRS, CDR2 YFSETQ, per germline.